This T cell receptor beta chain stems from a study of shared clonotypes between healthy human individuals. Study-wide findings and caveats: Among non-shared clonotypes, generation probabilities were lower than among those shared by all four donors. Only blood underwent sampling, and tissue repertoires likely differ.

Each sorted subset replicate got 200 ng genomic DNA, roughly 27,000 genomes. Only in-frame clones appear in the TCRdb table, and some are missing; sequencing was by immunoSEQ multiplex PCR. Seen here are fewer than 1.6 million clones, approximately 98.5% observed once, and the top ten hold 0.36%. This clone appeared once. The antigen remains undetermined. Splitting of CD4+ cells produced CD45RA+ naive and CD45RA-negative memory subsets. Germline CDR1 SGHRS, CDR2 YFSETQ. The CDR3 contains 14 residues. Between the trimmed V and J ends, which lost 2 bases and 5 bases, there was a span of 10 bases. The sequence was obtained from a man aged 30-40 years in good health. J is TRBJ2-2 and V is TRBV5-1; a possible D gene is TRBD1 (6 bases). The sequencing sample was made of naive CD4+ T cells sorted from blood. The subset is: CD45RA+ positively selected. Here the CDR3 reads CASSFTGITGELFF. The CDR3 DNA reads TGCGCCAGCAGCTTCACAGGGATTACCGGGGAGCTGTTTTTT.